This T cell receptor beta chain was captured by sequencing in a study of blood T cell repertoires in COVID-19. Study at large: There were acute and convalescent COVID-19 samples, and they came from the United States, Italy and Spain. Sources were T cells, B-cell-depleted T cells, or PBMCs; the material itself was cDNA or gDNA.

With 6 bases clipped from V and 9 bases from J, the junction kept 12 bases outside the gene matches. The CDR3 is made up of 15 amino acids. Germline CDR1 and CDR2: MNHEY and SVGAGI. Authors' analysis steps: Amplification of reference gene primers was used by the study to estimate nucleated cell counts. Libraries were prepared by immunoSEQ multiplex PCR; TCRdb keeps only in-frame clonotypes and omits some of them. V and J calls and clone size come straight from that table; D and trimming were deduced from the DNA. Among about 170,000 clones listed, approximately 86% were seen once. The chain has TRBV6-5 and TRBJ2-1, with TRBD2 identical over 9 bases. The sequencing input was peripheral blood. This clonotype was sampled from a man in his 60s with COVID-19, enrolled during active disease. CDR3 bases: TGTGCCAGCAGCCCAGCGGTAGCGGGGGCGCGTGAGCAGTTCTTC. This translates into CASSPAVAGAREQFF.